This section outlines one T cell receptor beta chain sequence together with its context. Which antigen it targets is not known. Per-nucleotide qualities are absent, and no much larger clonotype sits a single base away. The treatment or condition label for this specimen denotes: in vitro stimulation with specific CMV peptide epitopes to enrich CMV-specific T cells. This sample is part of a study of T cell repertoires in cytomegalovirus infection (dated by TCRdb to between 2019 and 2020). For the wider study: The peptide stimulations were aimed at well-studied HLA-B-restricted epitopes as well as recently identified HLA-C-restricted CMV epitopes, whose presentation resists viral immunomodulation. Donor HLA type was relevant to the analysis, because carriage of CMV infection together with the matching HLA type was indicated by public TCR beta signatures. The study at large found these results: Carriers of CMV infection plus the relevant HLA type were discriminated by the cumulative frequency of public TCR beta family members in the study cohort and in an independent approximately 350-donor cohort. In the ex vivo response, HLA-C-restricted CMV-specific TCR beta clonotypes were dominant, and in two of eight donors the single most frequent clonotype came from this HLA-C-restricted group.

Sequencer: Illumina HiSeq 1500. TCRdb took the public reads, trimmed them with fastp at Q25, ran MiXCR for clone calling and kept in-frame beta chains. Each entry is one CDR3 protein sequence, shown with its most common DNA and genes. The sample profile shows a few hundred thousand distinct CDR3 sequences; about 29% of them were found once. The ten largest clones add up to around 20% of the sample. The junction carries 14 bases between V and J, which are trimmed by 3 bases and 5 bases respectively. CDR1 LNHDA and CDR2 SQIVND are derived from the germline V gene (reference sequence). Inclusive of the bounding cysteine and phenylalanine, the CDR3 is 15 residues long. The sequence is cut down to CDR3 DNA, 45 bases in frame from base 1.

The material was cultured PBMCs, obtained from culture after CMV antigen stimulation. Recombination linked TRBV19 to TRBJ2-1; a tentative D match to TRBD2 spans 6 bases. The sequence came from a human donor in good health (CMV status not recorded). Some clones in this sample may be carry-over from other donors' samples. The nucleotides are TGTGCCAGTAGTATGAGGAGGGAGTGGGACAATGAGCAGTTCTTC. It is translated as CASSMRREWDNEQFF.